The rows below give T cell receptor beta chains drawn from one sample of a study of T cells in Graves' hyperthyroidism and ophthalmopathy. TCRdb used MiXCR to reprocess the multiplex PCR reads, holding one entry per CDR3 protein. There are 600,000 or so distinct CDR3 sequences in the sample; over 12% occur only once, and approximately 6.4% lies in the top ten. Sequencing used blood. The receptor source for this set is a woman younger than 30 with Graves' ophthalmopathy. The CDR3 runs from the conserved cysteine through the conserved F or W. Each record gives: CDR3 protein, clone size, V gene. The size entry is marked missing in some rows and otherwise reads once, few, many or a size class.

CAWRPTGAPFSSYEQYF,NA,TRBV30
CASRTVRGGAEQYF,NA,TRBV27
CASSPRVSAGEQFF,few,TRBV5-1
CASRSQGSYTGFSYEQYF,NA,TRBV27
CSPFDKYNSPLHF,once,TRBV20-1
CASSQAYGGGAYEQYF,NA,TRBV4-2
CASSLGPAVTSGEFF,many,TRBV7-9
CACEDPSPRGTEAFF,NA,TRBV30
CASNWDRNTGELFF,many,TRBV2
CASSYSHGLGYGYTF,many,TRBV6-5
CASILRPEPPYGYTF,few,TRBV7-3
CASSPSSSEKLFF,NA,TRBV18
CASSHLEAGTYNEQFF,many,TRBV28
CASSDGLGGHSEQFF,many,TRBV11-2
CAWNPQGTNIQYF,many,TRBV30
CASSSGLVGNEQFF,NA,TRBV11-2
CASSLPPGQGNQPQHF,NA,TRBV11-1
CASRQEGVSDEQFF,NA,TRBV3-1
CASRARPTYLWQETQYF,many,TRBV6-2/TRBV6-3
CSVESTARNTGELFF,NA,TRBV29-1
CASSNGDLNTEAFF,many,TRBV13
CASRGLAVEQFF,few,TRBV6-1